This T cell receptor beta chain derives from a study of T-cell reconstitution after alpha-beta-depleted transplantation in children (TCRdb year 2016). Looking at the study overall: Using TCR repertoire profiling, the study quantitatively followed how T-cell immune reconstitution unfolded in children after TCRalphabeta/CD19-depleted allogeneic hematopoietic cell transplantation. Findings and caveats that apply to the study as a whole: Over the following months the frequencies of hyperexpanded clones went down, and after one year T-cell counts and TCRbeta diversity were mostly credited to newly produced T cells. About two months after transplant, the apparently early recovery of alphabetaT-cell counts reportedly depended on just several hundred clones that had expanded rapidly and came from non-depleted graft cells. In some patients, the high TCRbeta diversity seen at day 60 was put down to recipient T cells and intrathymic progenitors that had survived conditioning.

There are a few counts of this clonotype. Its recognized antigen is unknown. Base qualities are not at hand, and no much larger clone is one base apart. Based on the germline V gene (reference sequence), the CDR1 and CDR2 sequences are SEHNR and FQNEAQ. The CDR3, from cysteine to phenylalanine, totals 11 residues. Just CDR3 DNA is preserved here, 33 bases in frame from base 1. V is cut by 5 bases and J by 4 bases, and the space between the germline ends is 2 bases. Taken with the paper, the label for treatment or condition translates to: allogeneic hematopoietic cell transplantation with graft depleted of TCRalphabeta T cells and CD19 B cells. Transplant recipients were children who received TCRalphabeta/CD19-depleted allogeneic hematopoietic cell grafts. Library preparation was by PCR. Instrument used: Illumina HiSeq 2500. TCR library preparation used molecular barcoding, with unique molecular identifiers applied to normalize quantification of the TCRbeta repertoire. The public reads were reprocessed in TCRdb via fastp at Q25 and MiXCR, keeping in-frame beta chains. Identical CDR3 protein sequences are pooled into one entry, listed with their most common genes and DNA. In this sample the table shows about 440,000 distinct CDR3 sequences, approximately 41% of which occur a single time. The ten top clones hold around a quarter of the sample.

The specimen comprised PBMCs, sampled before TCRalphabeta/CD19-depleted stem cell transplant. The chain is encoded by TRBV7-9 joined to TRBJ1-4, with no reliable assignment of the D segment. The clonotype was recovered from a girl aged 2 to 10 with aplastic anemia, due to receive a stem cell transplant. The CDR3 is CASSNNEKLFF. At the DNA level, the sequence is TGTGCCAGCAGCAATAATGAAAAACTGTTTTTT.